This TCR beta chain was identified in a study of Ad26.COV2.S vaccination and SARS-CoV-2 variants. Study in general: Among those in the COV1001 Ad26.COV2.S trial arm was the donor. Intramuscular Ad26.COV2.S doses were given once or twice, 56 days apart. Study results and limitations: Ad26.COV2.S recipients had broader spike-specific TCRs (P = 0.0014).

This table comes from immunoSEQ multiplex PCR, and its TCRdb copy is limited to in-frame clones, with some not included. This table holds hundreds of thousands of clones, 87% found once. On this clone: Its specificity is not known.

Between the trimmed V and J ends, which lost 0 bases and 2 bases, there was a span of 7 bases. The CDR3 contains 14 residues. The germline V gene has CDR1 LNHDA and CDR2 SQIVND (reference sequence). Treatment defined: around 19 received Ad26.COV2.S at low or high dose, single or two shots; 5 received placebo; per-sample allocation not given. Following the first vaccine or placebo injection, samples were taken on day 63. Sequenced material: peripheral blood, taken in a trial of Ad26.COV2.S vaccine versus placebo. The sequence derives from a person aged 18-65 years who received the Ad26.COV2.S COVID-19 vaccine or a placebo. This sequence joins TRBV19 and TRBJ1-2; D gene uncertain. The CDR3 loop reads CASSIDRRNYGYTF. DNA of the CDR3: TGTGCCAGTAGTATAGATCGGCGCAACTATGGCTACACCTTC.